Sequencing of this T cell receptor beta chain was carried out in a study of T cells after yellow fever vaccination. Study background: Preparation of the low-cell-number fractions used SMART-Seq v4 Ultra Low Input.

Germline CDR1 is LGHNA and CDR2 is YSLEER. Between the trimmed V and J ends, which lost 5 bases and 2 bases, there was a span of 9 bases. CDR3 size: 13 residues. The table lists this clonotype with a few counts. Its antigen is undetermined. The study, taken as a whole, reports: Sorted repertoires could include abundant contaminating clonotypes from bulk cells.

TCRdb passed the 5' RACE reads through MiXCR, listing each CDR3 protein once. The sample has roughly 250,000 distinct CDR3 sequences, approximately 12% seen once. This TCR was recovered from a man aged 30 to 45 who received the YFV17D yellow fever vaccine. This chain joins TRBV4-3 and TRBJ2-5; no clear D gene. Sequences were derived from CD4+ T cells sorted from PBMCs, sampled 45 days after the yellow fever booster vaccination. The DNA for the CDR3 is TGCGCCAGCAGCGCCAGACTGCAAGAGACCCAGTACTTC. Protein sequence: CASSARLQETQYF.